The 10 T cell receptor beta chains given below trace back to one sample, sequenced in a study of T cell changes during pregnancy in multiple sclerosis. Sequencing used immunoSEQ multiplex PCR; TCRdb keeps in-frame clones, though not all of them. The sample lists approximately 100,000 clones, more than 80% occurring once. This specimen was peripheral blood, taken in the second trimester of pregnancy. These TCRs come from a female donor with multiple sclerosis, enrolled in a pregnancy study.

The genes are TRBV11-2 and TRBJ2-7; TRBD2 agrees at 8 bases. J lost 4 bases, V lost 2 bases, and 10 bases had no gene match. The CDR3 is 16 amino acids. The V gene's germline CDR1 is SGHAT and CDR2 FQNNGV. CDR3 DNA: TGTGCCAGCAGCTTAAACCGGGGGGGCCAGGGGTACGAGCAGTACTTC. This encodes CASSLNRGGQGYEQYF.

V is TRBV27 and J is TRBJ1-6; no firm D call. Germline V gene sequence: CDR1 MNHEY, CDR2 SMNVEV (reference sequence). The CDR3 is 14 amino acids. V was pared by 10 bases and J by 6 bases, with 16 bases between. The CDR3 spells CATPREAANSPLHF. Written as DNA, the CDR3 is TGTGCCACCCCAAGGGAGGCAGCTAATTCACCCCTCCACTTT.

This chain uses TRBV30 with TRBJ1-1; D is undetermined. Germline V gene lookup returns CDR1 GTSNPN and CDR2 SVGIG (reference sequence). CDR3 length: 12 amino acids. V gave up 4 bases and J gave up 3 bases, with 9 bases separating them. Here the CDR3 DNA reads TGTGCCTGGAAGGGAGACGACACTGAAGCTTTCTTT. Its translation is CAWKGDDTEAFF.

The rearrangement uses TRBV6-6 and TRBJ1-5, with D maybe TRBD1 (5 bases). Trimming pared 2 bases from V and 4 bases from J, leaving 12 bases between. This CDR3 has 15 residues. Germline assignment: CDR1 MNHNY and CDR2 SVGAGI (reference sequence). CDR3 region: CASSYLQGDNQPQHF. Here the CDR3 DNA reads TGTGCCAGCAGTTACCTCCAAGGGGATAATCAGCCCCAGCATTTT.

V usage is TRBV28 and J usage is TRBJ1-2, with a weak D call TRBD1 (5 bases). The CDR3 totals 14 residues. Germline V CDR1 and CDR2: MDHEN, SYDVKM. Between the trimmed V and J ends, which lost 1 base and 7 bases, there was a span of 13 bases. CDR3 protein: CASSLFSGMSGYTF. The CDR3 DNA reads as TGTGCCAGCAGTTTATTCTCAGGGATGAGTGGCTACACCTTC.

The chain links TRBV27 to TRBJ2-1; TRBD2 aligns across 10 bases. CDR3 length equals 16 residues. Germline loops: CDR1 MNHEY, CDR2 SMNVEV (reference sequence). After removal of 5 bases from V and 6 bases from J, the junction contained 10 bases not matched to a gene. The CDR3 nucleotides read TGTGCCAGCAGTCCCCAGCGGGAGGGCCAGGTCAATGAGCAGTTCTTC. Its protein is CASSPQREGQVNEQFF.

The rearrangement joins TRBV19 to TRBJ1-1, with D possibly being TRBD1 (5 bases). Germline assignment: CDR1 LNHDA and CDR2 SQIVND (reference sequence). The CDR3 runs to 14 residues. The V end lost 4 bases, the J end lost 3 bases, and 12 bases lay between the germline ends. CDR3 DNA sequence: TGTGCCAGTAGTAACAGGAGGGGTGACACTGAAGCTTTCTTT. Residues: CASSNRRGDTEAFF.

The rearrangement links TRBV2 to TRBJ2-7, with D perhaps matching TRBD2 (7 bases). Germline loops: CDR1 SNHLY, CDR2 FYNNEI. The V and J ends lost 4 bases and 6 bases respectively, with 10 bases between them. This CDR3 is 12 amino acids long. The DNA for the CDR3 is TGTGCCAGCAGTGTGGGGGGGGCCGAGCAGTACTTC. Protein: CASSVGGAEQYF. Combining the CDR3 with reference TRBV2 and TRBJ2-7 gives the whole variable domain EPEVTQTPSHQVTQMGQEVILRCVPISNHLYFYWYRQILGQKVEFLVSFYNNEISEKSEIFDDQFSVERPDGSNFTLKIRSTKLEDSAMYFCASSVGGAEQYFGPGTRLTVT.

The chain's CDR3 is CASSLAAGVTGELFF. CDR3 nucleotide sequence: TGTGCCAGCAGCTTGGCGGCGGGAGTCACCGGGGAGCTGTTTTTT. The chain joins TRBV11-1 to TRBJ2-2; 7 bases align to TRBD2. Germline-derived CDR1 and CDR2 are SGHAT and FQDESV (reference sequence). V lost 3 bases and J lost 4; bases outside the gene matches: 5. CDR3 length: 15 amino acids.

The chain recombines TRBV28 with TRBJ1-1; D call uncertain. Trimming left V 6 bases short and J 5 bases short, with 13 bases between. Germline V lookup: CDR1 MDHEN, CDR2 SYDVKM. There are 13 residues in the CDR3. The CDR3 sequence is CASRLGQRTEAFF. As DNA, the CDR3 is TGTGCCAGCAGGTTGGGCCAAAGAACTGAAGCTTTCTTT.